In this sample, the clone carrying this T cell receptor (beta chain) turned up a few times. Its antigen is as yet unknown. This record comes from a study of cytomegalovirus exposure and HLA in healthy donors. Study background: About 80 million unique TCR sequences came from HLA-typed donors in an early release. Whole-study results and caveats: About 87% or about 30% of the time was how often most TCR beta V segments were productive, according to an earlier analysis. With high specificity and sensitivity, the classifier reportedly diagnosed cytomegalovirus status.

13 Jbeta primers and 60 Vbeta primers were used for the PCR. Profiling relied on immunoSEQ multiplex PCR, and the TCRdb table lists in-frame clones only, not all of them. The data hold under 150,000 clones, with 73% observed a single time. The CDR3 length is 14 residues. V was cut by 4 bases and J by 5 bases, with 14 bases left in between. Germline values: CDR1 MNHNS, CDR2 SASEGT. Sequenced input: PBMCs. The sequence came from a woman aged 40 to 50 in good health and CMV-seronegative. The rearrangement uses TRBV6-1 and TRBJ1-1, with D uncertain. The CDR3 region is CASSGLSRGTEAFF. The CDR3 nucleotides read TGTGCCAGCAGTGGGCTTTCACGGGGTACTGAAGCTTTCTTT.